This T cell receptor (beta chain) was sequenced in a study of patients and donors after allogeneic stem cell transplantation. Many counts were recorded for this clonotype. TCRdb reprocessed the RT-PCR reads with MiXCR, giving one entry per CDR3 protein. The repertoire holds about 230,000 distinct CDR3 sequences, with 13% to 15% as singletons. V lost 4 bases to trimming and J lost 3 bases, with 6 bases between them. Per the germline V gene, CDR1 is LGHDT and CDR2 is YNNKEL (reference sequence). CDR3 length: 13 residues. Sequencing used blood, either unsorted or a sorted T cell fraction (not recorded which). The rearrangement uses TRBV3-1 and TRBJ1-4; a weak D match, TRBD1 (6 bases). This TCR was sampled from a human donor who was either an allogeneic HSCT recipient or a stem cell or donor lymphocyte infusion donor (not recorded which). It is not recorded whose cells these are; they may come from a transplant donor. CDR3 in DNA: TGTGCCAGCAGCCGGGGGCCTAATGAAAAACTGTTTTTT. As protein: CASSRGPNEKLFF.